Each of the 17 T cell receptor beta chains below was sequenced from the same sample in a study of T cells after yellow fever vaccination. TCRdb re-derived calls from the 5' RACE reads in MiXCR, one entry per CDR3 protein. The table shows just under 85,000 distinct CDR3 sequences, with about 14% occurring only once. Sample: CD8+ T cells not binding an NS4B(214-222) dextramer, sorted from PBMCs, taken 21 days after the first yellow fever vaccination. Receptors were obtained from a man younger than 35 who received the YFV17D yellow fever vaccine.

The chain employs TRBV25-1 and TRBJ1-1; no clear D gene. CDR1 MGHDK and CDR2 SYGVNS come from the germline V gene. Trimming shortened V by 5 bases and J by 0 bases, and 19 bases separated the two germline ends. CDR3 length equals 17 residues. CDR3 region: CASSFSPSVGVNTEAFF. As DNA, the CDR3 is TGTGCCAGCAGTTTTTCCCCCTCTGTTGGGGTGAACACTGAAGCTTTCTTT.

DNA of the CDR3: TGTGCCAGCAGTTACTCGGCCCTAGGGAGGACAGATACGCAGTATTTT. As protein: CASSYSALGRTDTQYF. The V gene is TRBV6-5, the J gene TRBJ2-3; D is possibly TRBD2 (6 bases). The CDR3 is 16 residues long. V was clipped by 0 bases and J by 3 bases, with 13 bases between them. Germline CDR1 reads MNHEY; CDR2 reads SVGAGI.

The chain combines TRBV4-2 with TRBJ2-3, with TRBD2 matching over 7 bases. Germline loops: CDR1 LGHNA, CDR2 YNFKEQ. V lost 6 bases and J lost 6; bases outside the gene matches: 9. The CDR3 extends over 14 amino acids. The CDR3 DNA sequence: TGTGCCAGCAGGATAGCGGGCGCGCGCGATACGCAGTATTTT. Translated: CASRIAGARDTQYF.

The V and J genes are TRBV7-9 and TRBJ2-7; D not resolved. CDR3 length equals 13 residues. Germline V CDR1 and CDR2: SEHNR, FQNEAQ (reference sequence). V was cut by 3 bases and J by 2 bases, with 8 bases left in between. CDR3 nucleotide sequence: TGTGCCAGCAGCTTCGGCAGTACCTACGAGCAGTACTTC. This sequence encodes CASSFGSTYEQYF. Full variable domain (outside the CDR3, taken from reference TRBV7-9 and TRBJ2-7): DTGVSQNPRHKITKRGQNVTFRCDPISEHNRLYWYRQTLGQGPEFLTYFQNEAQLEKSRLLSDRFSAERPKGSFSTLEIQRTEQGDSAMYLCASSFGSTYEQYFGPGTRLTVT.

A few counts support this clonotype. V usage is TRBV6-1 and J usage is TRBJ2-3, with 13 nucleotides matching TRBD2. This CDR3 comprises 15 residues. V lost 7 bases and J lost 8; bases outside the gene matches: 9. Germline CDR1 MNHNS, CDR2 SASEGT. The DNA of the CDR3 is TGTGCCAGCAAGGAACTAGCGGGGGGGCATTCTACGCAGTATTTT. Translating gives CASKELAGGHSTQYF.

The genes are TRBV10-3 and TRBJ2-7; D not certain. Trimming removed 3 bases at V and 2 bases at J, with 8 bases between. The germline gives CDR1 ENHRY, CDR2 SYGVKD. The CDR3 has 13 amino acids. The CDR3 loop is CAISESNPYEQYF. In DNA, the CDR3 is TGTGCCATCAGTGAATCGAACCCCTACGAGCAGTACTTC.

The chain combines TRBV4-3 with TRBJ2-3; 8 positions agree with TRBD2. The CDR3 is made up of 17 amino acids. Per the germline V gene, CDR1 is LGHNA and CDR2 is YSLEER. V shed 5 bases, J shed 2 bases, and the junction held 12 bases outside the gene matches. CDR3: CASSALVSGGPTDTQYF. DNA for the CDR3: TGCGCCAGCAGCGCCCTAGTGAGCGGGGGACCCACAGATACGCAGTATTTT.

In its sample, this clonotype was seen a few times. This chain connects TRBV27 to TRBJ2-1; 8 nucleotides agree with TRBD2. Looked up from germline, CDR1 is MNHEY and CDR2 is SMNVEV (reference sequence). V gave up 11 bases and J gave up 8 bases; unmatched junction bases: 11. The CDR3 runs to 13 residues. Here the CDR3 reads CAPIGGASDEQFF. As DNA, the CDR3 is TGTGCCCCCATCGGGGGGGCCTCCGATGAGCAGTTCTTC.

The V gene is TRBV27, the J gene TRBJ2-3, with D perhaps being TRBD1 or TRBD2 (5 bases each). The germline V gene encodes CDR1 MNHEY and CDR2 SMNVEV (reference sequence). V gave up 5 bases and J gave up 3 bases, with 15 bases separating them. The CDR3 covers 15 residues. The CDR3 region is CASSVDTRGTDTQYF. The CDR3 coding sequence is TGTGCCAGCAGTGTGGACACCCGGGGTACAGATACGCAGTATTTT.

This clonotype has more than one count but fewer than ten. The CDR3 coding sequence is TGTGCCAGCAGTTACGGGGAGCAGTTCTTC. Its protein product is CASSYGEQFF. The chain joins TRBV2 to TRBJ2-1; D uncertain. The germline V gene encodes CDR1 SNHLY and CDR2 FYNNEI. The CDR3 loop spans 10 amino acids. V was clipped by 5 bases and J by 10 bases, with 6 bases between them.

This clonotype was seen only a few times. The chain combines TRBV19 with TRBJ2-2; D is undetermined. Trimming shortened V by 7 bases and J by 2 bases, and 11 bases separated the two germline ends. The CDR3 is 14 amino acids. Germline assignment: CDR1 LNHDA and CDR2 SQIVND (reference sequence). CDR3 residues: CASNADLNTGELFF. The CDR3 nucleotides read TGTGCCAGTAACGCAGACCTTAACACCGGGGAGCTGTTTTTT.

There are a few counts of this clonotype. V gene TRBV4-3 combines with J gene TRBJ2-1, with a possible D match to TRBD2 (5 bases). The CDR3 is 15 amino acids. Germline V gene data show CDR1 as LGHNA and CDR2 as YSLEER. Trimming stripped 2 bases from V and 6 bases from J, with 14 bases between. The CDR3 nucleotides read TGCGCCAGCAGCCAACCTCAGGACTTCGGCAATGAGCAGTTCTTC. Its translation: CASSQPQDFGNEQFF.

This clonotype was seen more than once but under ten times. This chain uses TRBV4-2 with TRBJ2-5; a weak D match, TRBD1 (5 bases). Looked up from germline, CDR1 is LGHNA and CDR2 is YNFKEQ. Trimming stripped 0 bases from V and 5 bases from J, with 10 bases between. CDR3 length: 14 residues. CDR3: CASSQDDRGETQYF. Written as DNA, the CDR3 is TGTGCCAGCAGCCAAGATGATAGGGGCGAGACCCAGTACTTC.

This clonotype occurred a few times. V and J are TRBV7-2 and TRBJ1-1; D unclear. Trimming took off 1 base at V and 2 bases at J, with 8 bases between the two ends. The length of the CDR3 is 14 residues. CDR1 is SGHTA, CDR2 FQGNSA, per germline. CDR3 residues: CASSLGAFNTEAFF. The DNA for the CDR3 is TGTGCCAGCAGCTTAGGGGCGTTTAACACTGAAGCTTTCTTT.

This clonotype was counted a few times. V and J are TRBV4-2 and TRBJ2-5; D is unresolved. The V end lost 0 bases, the J end lost 7 bases, and 15 bases lay between the germline ends. The CDR3 extends over 15 amino acids. Per the germline V gene, CDR1 is LGHNA and CDR2 is YNFKEQ. The CDR3 protein is CASSQEETPWSTQYF. CDR3 bases: TGTGCCAGCAGCCAAGAGGAGACACCCTGGTCGACCCAGTACTTC.

The CDR3 DNA is TGTGCCAGCAGTTCGGGCTATAGCAATCAGCCCCAGCATTTT. This encodes CASSSGYSNQPQHF. This chain connects TRBV12-3 or TRBV12-4 to TRBJ1-5; D is unclear. V was cut by 4 bases and J by 0 bases, with 7 bases left in between. CDR3 size: 14 residues.

In its sample, this clonotype was seen a few times. The J gene is TRBJ2-3, the V gene TRBV4-2, with D hard to call. With 0 bases removed from V and 1 base from J, the gap between germline ends came to 8 bases. The germline gives CDR1 LGHNA, CDR2 YNFKEQ. This CDR3 has 15 amino acids. CDR3 residues: CASSQDPRGTDTQYF. For the CDR3, the DNA is TGTGCCAGCAGCCAAGACCCCCGTGGCACAGATACGCAGTATTTT.